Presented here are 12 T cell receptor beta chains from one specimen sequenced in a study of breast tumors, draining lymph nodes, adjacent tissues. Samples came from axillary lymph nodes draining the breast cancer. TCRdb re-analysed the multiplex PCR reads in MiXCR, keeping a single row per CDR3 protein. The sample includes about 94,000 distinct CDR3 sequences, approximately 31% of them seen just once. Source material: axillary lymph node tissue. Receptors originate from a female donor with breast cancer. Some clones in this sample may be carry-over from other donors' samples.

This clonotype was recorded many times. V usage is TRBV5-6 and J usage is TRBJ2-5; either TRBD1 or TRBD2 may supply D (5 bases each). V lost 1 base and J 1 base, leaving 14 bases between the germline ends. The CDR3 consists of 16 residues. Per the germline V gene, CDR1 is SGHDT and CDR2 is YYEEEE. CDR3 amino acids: CASSLKGESFQETQYF. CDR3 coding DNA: TGTGCCAGCAGCTTGAAAGGGGAGAGCTTCCAAGAGACCCAGTACTTC.

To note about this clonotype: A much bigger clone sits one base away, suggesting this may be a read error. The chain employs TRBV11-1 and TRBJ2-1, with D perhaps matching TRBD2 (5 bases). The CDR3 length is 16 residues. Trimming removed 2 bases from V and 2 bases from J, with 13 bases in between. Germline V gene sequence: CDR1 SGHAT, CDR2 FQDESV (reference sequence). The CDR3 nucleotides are TGTGCCAGCAGCTTATCTGGGAGAGCGACCTACAATGAGCAGTTCTTC. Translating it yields CASSLSGRATYNEQFF.

The DNA for the CDR3 is TGTGCCAGCAGTCACAGGCTTGGGGGCTCGACCTACAATGAGCAGTTCTTC. Its translation is CASSHRLGGSTYNEQFF. The chain employs TRBV6-6 and TRBJ2-1; D is possibly TRBD1 (6 bases). CDR3 size: 17 residues. Germline loops: CDR1 MNHNY, CDR2 SVGAGI (reference sequence). Trimming pared 5 bases from V and 2 bases from J, leaving 19 bases between.

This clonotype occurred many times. The CDR3 here is CASSRGLAAGSYEQYF. In nucleotides, the CDR3 is TGTGCCAGCAGCCGCGGACTAGCGGCGGGGTCCTACGAGCAGTACTTC. The chain recombines TRBV11-2 with TRBJ2-7, with TRBD2 identical over 10 bases. The CDR3 consists of 16 residues. The germline CDR1 and CDR2 sequences are SGHAT and FQNNGV. V gave up 5 bases and J gave up 1 base; unmatched junction bases: 8.

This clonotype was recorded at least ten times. This CDR3 is CASSQVRAGGYTF. The CDR3, as DNA: TGTGCCAGCAGCCAGGTCAGGGCGGGGGGCTACACCTTC. The chain carries TRBV3-1 and TRBJ1-2; the D gene is possibly TRBD1 (5 bases). With 3 bases removed from V and 8 bases from J, the gap between germline ends came to 13 bases. CDR1 LGHDT and CDR2 YNNKEL come from the germline V gene (reference sequence). The CDR3 spans 13 residues.

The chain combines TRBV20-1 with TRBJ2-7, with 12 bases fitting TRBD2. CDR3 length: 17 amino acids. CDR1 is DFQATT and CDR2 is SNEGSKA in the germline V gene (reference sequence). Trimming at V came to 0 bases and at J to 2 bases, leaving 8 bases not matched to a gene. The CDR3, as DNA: TGCAGTGCTAGAGAGGGGACTAGCGGGCAAAGACCCTACGAGCAGTACTTC. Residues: CSAREGTSGQRPYEQYF.

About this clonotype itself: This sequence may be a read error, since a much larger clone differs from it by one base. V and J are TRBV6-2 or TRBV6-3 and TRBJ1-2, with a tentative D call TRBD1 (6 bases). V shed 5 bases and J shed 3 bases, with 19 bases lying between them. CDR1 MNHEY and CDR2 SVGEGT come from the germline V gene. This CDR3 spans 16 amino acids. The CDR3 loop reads CASSHVRGAEDYGYTF. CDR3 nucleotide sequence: TGTGCCAGCAGTCACGTGCGGGGGGCCGAGGACTATGGCTACACCTTC.

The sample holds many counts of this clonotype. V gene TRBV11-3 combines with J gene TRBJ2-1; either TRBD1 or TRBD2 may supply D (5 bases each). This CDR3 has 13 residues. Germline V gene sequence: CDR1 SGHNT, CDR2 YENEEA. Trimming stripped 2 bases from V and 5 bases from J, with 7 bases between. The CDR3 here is CASSLRGDNEQFF. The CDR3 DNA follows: TGTGCCAGCAGCTTAAGAGGGGACAATGAGCAGTTCTTC. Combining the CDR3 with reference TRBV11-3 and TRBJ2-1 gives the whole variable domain EAGVVQSPRYKIIEKKQPVAFWCNPISGHNTLYWYLQNLGQGPELLIRYENEEAVDDSQLPKDRFSAERLKGVDSTLKIQPAELGDSAVYLCASSLRGDNEQFFGPGTRLTVL.

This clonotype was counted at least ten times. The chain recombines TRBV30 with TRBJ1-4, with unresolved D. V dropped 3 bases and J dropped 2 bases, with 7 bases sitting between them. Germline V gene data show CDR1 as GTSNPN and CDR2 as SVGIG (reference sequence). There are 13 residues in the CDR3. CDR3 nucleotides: TGTGCCTGGAGGCAGACTACTAATGAAAAACTGTTTTTT. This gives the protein CAWRQTTNEKLFF.

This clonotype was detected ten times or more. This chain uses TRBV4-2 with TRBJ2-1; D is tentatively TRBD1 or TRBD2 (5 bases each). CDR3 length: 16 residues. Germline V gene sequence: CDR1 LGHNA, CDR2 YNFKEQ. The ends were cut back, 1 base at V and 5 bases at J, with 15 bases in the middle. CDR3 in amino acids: CASSQAVGASNNEQFF. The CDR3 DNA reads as TGTGCCAGCAGCCAAGCGGTCGGGGCCAGCAACAATGAGCAGTTCTTC.

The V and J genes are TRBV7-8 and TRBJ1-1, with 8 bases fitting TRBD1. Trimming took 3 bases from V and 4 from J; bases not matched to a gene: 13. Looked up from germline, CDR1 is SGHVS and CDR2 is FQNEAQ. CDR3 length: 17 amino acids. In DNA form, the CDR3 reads TGTGCCAGCAGCTTCGCCGCGGCAGGGGGCTTGAGCACTGAAGCTTTCTTT. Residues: CASSFAAAGGLSTEAFF.

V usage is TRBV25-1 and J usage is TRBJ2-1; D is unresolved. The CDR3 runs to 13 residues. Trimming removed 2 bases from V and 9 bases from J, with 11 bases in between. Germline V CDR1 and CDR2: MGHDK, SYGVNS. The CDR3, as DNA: TGTGCCAGCAGTGAACAGGCGGTCGGTGAGCAGTTCTTC. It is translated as CASSEQAVGEQFF.